The 28 T cell receptor beta chains given below trace back to one sample, sequenced in a study of CD8+ T cells in alopecia areata. RNA, once extracted, was reverse transcribed into cDNA for use as the sequencing template. Measured with immunoSEQ multiplex PCR; TCRdb has only the in-frame clones, and not every one. The sample shows some 200,000 clones, roughly three fifths of them seen only once. Treatment: oral pan-JAK inhibitor, 5-10 mg twice daily. The sequencing used CD4+ T cells sorted from blood, collected at week 4, from a patient treated with tofacitinib. Receptors were obtained from a human donor with alopecia areata.

This clone has more than one count but fewer than ten. This chain joins TRBV5-1 and TRBJ2-4; no clear D. The V end lost 0 bases, the J end lost 7 bases, and 5 bases lay between the germline ends. This CDR3 is 12 amino acids long. Germline V gives CDR1 SGHRS, CDR2 YFSETQ. The CDR3, as DNA: TGCGCCAGCAGCTTGGATCTGAACATTCAGTACTTC. Protein sequence: CASSLDLNIQYF.

V usage is TRBV30 and J usage is TRBJ1-2; the D is unclear. Looked up from germline, CDR1 is GTSNPN and CDR2 is SVGIG (reference sequence). The CDR3 runs 11 residues. Trimming cost V 5 bases and J 4 bases, with 8 bases left between them. CDR3 sequence: CAWLKPYGYTF. The CDR3 region has the DNA TGTGCCTGGTTAAAGCCCTATGGCTACACCTTC.

This clone came up a few times. The rearrangement uses TRBV19 and TRBJ1-6, with D perhaps matching TRBD1 (6 bases). The length of the CDR3 is 16 residues. Looked up from germline, CDR1 is LNHDA and CDR2 is SQIVND (reference sequence). V lost 8 bases, J lost 7 bases, and 21 bases lay in between. CDR3 sequence (DNA): TGTGCCAGTCGGGACACCTTAATTAACCGGAATTCACCCCTCCACTTT. It is translated as CASRDTLINRNSPLHF.

This clone has just one count. The chain carries TRBV7-9 and TRBJ1-2; 7 nucleotides align to TRBD1. Unmatched junction bases numbered 6, after V lost 8 bases and J lost 3 bases. Germline CDR1 and CDR2: SEHNR and FQNEAQ (reference sequence). This CDR3 spans 13 amino acids. CDR3 DNA: TGTGCCAGCGGACAGGATCTGGACTATGGCTACACCTTC. Translating it yields CASGQDLDYGYTF.

This clone was seen more than once but under ten times. The rearrangement links TRBV18 to TRBJ2-2; TRBD1 matches at 8 bases. The germline V gene encodes CDR1 KGHSH and CDR2 LQKENI. V was pared by 6 bases and J by 0 bases, with 12 bases of the junction left unmatched. The CDR3 covers 18 residues. CDR3 sequence (DNA): TGTGCCAGCTCTTCGAGGACAGGGAGAAGGGCGAACACCGGGGAGCTGTTTTTT. The encoded protein is CASSSRTGRRANTGELFF.

CDR3: CASSFGQGAEAFF. The DNA for the CDR3 is TGCGCCAGCAGCTTTGGACAGGGGGCTGAAGCTTTCTTT. The genes are TRBV5-1 and TRBJ1-1, with 10 bases matching TRBD1. This CDR3 spans 13 amino acids. Germline CDR1 is SGHRS and CDR2 is YFSETQ. The trim removed 2 bases at V and 6 bases at J, leaving 1 base unmatched.

CDR3 coding DNA: TGTGCCAGCAGTTCCCGACAGGGGAACACTGAAGCTTTCTTT. Amino acid sequence: CASSSRQGNTEAFF. The chain has TRBV27 and TRBJ1-1; 7 bases map to TRBD1. Germline CDR1 and CDR2: MNHEY and SMNVEV (reference sequence). CDR3 length equals 14 residues. V gave up 4 bases and J gave up 1 base; unmatched junction bases: 3.

The chain combines TRBV9 with TRBJ2-6; 8 bases are a match to TRBD1. The germline CDR1 and CDR2 sequences are SGDLS and YYNGEE. The length of the CDR3 is 15 residues. V was clipped by 5 bases and J by 2 bases; unmatched bases: 3. CDR3 DNA sequence: TGTGCCAGCAGTCTGACAGGGGCTGGGGCCAACGTCCTGACTTTC. It specifies CASSLTGAGANVLTF.

Only one count was recorded for this clone. The chain combines TRBV4-1 with TRBJ1-2; D not resolved. In germline, CDR1 is MGHRA, CDR2 YSYEKL. The CDR3 is 15 amino acids. The ends were cut back, 0 bases at V and 1 base at J, with 9 bases in the middle. The CDR3 region has the DNA TGCGCCAGCAGCCAAGATCCGACGGTTAACTATGGCTACACCTTC. It codes for CASSQDPTVNYGYTF.

The chain has TRBV9 and TRBJ2-7; 9 nucleotides match TRBD1. CDR3 length: 16 amino acids. J was trimmed by 5 bases and V by 0 bases; bases with no gene match: 9. Germline V gives CDR1 SGDLS, CDR2 YYNGEE. The DNA of the CDR3 is TGTGCCAGCAGCGTAGGAGGGGGGACAGGGAGAAACGAGCAGTACTTC. The encoded protein is CASSVGGGTGRNEQYF.

The V gene is TRBV18, the J gene TRBJ1-1; a weak D match, TRBD1 (5 bases). Germline V gene sequence: CDR1 KGHSH, CDR2 LQKENI. V gave up 6 bases and J gave up 2 bases, with 25 bases separating them. This CDR3 comprises 18 residues. CDR3 sequence: CASSQLAGGPPVNTEAFF. The CDR3, as DNA: TGTGCCAGCTCCCAACTCGCGGGGGGACCACCCGTTAACACTGAAGCTTTCTTT.

In this sample, this clone turned up once. This chain uses TRBV29-1 with TRBJ2-1, with a possible D match to TRBD2 (6 bases). V lost 6 bases, J lost 0 bases, and 12 bases lay in between. The CDR3 sequence is 14 residues long. The germline gives CDR1 SQVTM, CDR2 ANQGSEA. CDR3 DNA: TGCAGCGTCGACCGGGAGAACTCCTACAATGAGCAGTTCTTC. This encodes CSVDRENSYNEQFF.

The rearrangement joins TRBV30 to TRBJ2-7, with D hard to call. The CDR3 totals 13 residues. The V and J ends lost 0 bases and 5 bases respectively, with 11 bases between them. Germline CDR1 and CDR2: GTSNPN and SVGIG (reference sequence). The CDR3 sequence is CAWSVQRIHEQYF. In nucleotides, the CDR3 is TGTGCCTGGAGTGTACAGAGGATCCACGAGCAGTACTTC.

V gene TRBV29-1 combines with J gene TRBJ1-6; 7 bases are shared with TRBD1. CDR1 and CDR2 from the germline V gene are SQVTM and ANQGSEA. Trimming at V came to 6 bases and at J to 7 bases, leaving 6 bases not matched to a gene. This CDR3 comprises 13 residues. The CDR3: CSVAGQRNSPLHF. The DNA for the CDR3 is TGCAGCGTGGCGGGACAGAGGAATTCACCCCTCCACTTT.

This clone appeared many times. This rearrangement joins TRBV27 to TRBJ1-4, with no clear D. Trimming cost V 10 bases and J 11 bases, with 17 bases left between them. The CDR3 extends over 12 amino acids. Germline V gene data show CDR1 as MNHEY and CDR2 as SMNVEV (reference sequence). CDR3: CATQTRLGKLFF. As DNA, the CDR3 is TGTGCCACCCAAACTCGATTGGGGAAACTGTTTTTT. Filled out from reference TRBV27 and TRBJ1-4, the complete variable domain reads EAQVTQNPRYLITVTGKKLTVTCSQNMNHEYMSWYRQDPGLGLRQIYYSMNVEVTDKGDVPEGYKVSRKEKRNFPLILESPSPNQTSLYFCATQTRLGKLFFGSGTQLSVL.

The V and J genes are TRBV4-2 and TRBJ2-7, with D maybe TRBD2 (6 bases). Trimming left V 1 base short and J 2 bases short, with 12 bases between. CDR1 LGHNA and CDR2 YNFKEQ come from the germline V gene. The CDR3 contains 15 residues. CDR3 nucleotides: TGTGCCAGCAGCCAAGGGGGACTCCTTGCCTACGAGCAGTACTTC. Translated, it gives CASSQGGLLAYEQYF.

J is TRBJ2-1 and V is TRBV4-1, with no clear D. CDR3 length: 17 residues. V dropped 0 bases and J dropped 6 bases, with 18 bases sitting between them. Per the germline V gene, CDR1 is MGHRA and CDR2 is YSYEKL. CDR3 in DNA: TGCGCCAGCAGCCAAGATGATCGGCCTTCCTTACGCAATGAGCAGTTCTTC. Translating gives CASSQDDRPSLRNEQFF.

V is TRBV9 and J is TRBJ2-6; D is undetermined. Looked up from germline, CDR1 is SGDLS and CDR2 is YYNGEE. V was shortened by 0 bases and J by 0 bases, with 7 bases between the two germline ends. The CDR3 sequence is 16 residues long. In DNA form, the CDR3 reads TGTGCCAGCAGCGTAGAAGGGCCCTCTGGGGCCAACGTCCTGACTTTC. Its protein product is CASSVEGPSGANVLTF.

As regards this clone: Other nucleotide sequences from this sample produce the same CDR3. The gene calls are TRBV29-1 and TRBJ2-7; D perhaps matches TRBD1 (5 bases). The germline V gene encodes CDR1 SQVTM and CDR2 ANQGSEA. The CDR3 sequence is 12 residues long. The ends were cut back, 7 bases at V and 2 bases at J, with 12 bases in the middle. CDR3 DNA: TGCAGCGCAAGAGACAGTACCTACGAGCAGTACTTC. This sequence encodes CSARDSTYEQYF.

The chain has TRBV30 and TRBJ1-5, with 8 bases that match TRBD1. The CDR3 has 14 residues. Looked up from germline, CDR1 is GTSNPN and CDR2 is SVGIG (reference sequence). Trimming cost V 5 bases and J 1 base; bases outside gene matches: 4. CDR3 nucleotides: TGTGCCTGGGGACAGGGCAGGAGCAATCAGCCCCAGCATTTT. It translates to CAWGQGRSNQPQHF.

CDR3 amino acids: CASSPERGRGTGELFF. As DNA, the CDR3 is TGTGCCAGCAGCCCCGAGAGGGGGCGAGGCACCGGGGAGCTGTTTTTT. The rearrangement joins TRBV2 to TRBJ2-2, with TRBD1 matching over 7 bases. This CDR3 spans 16 amino acids. From germline, CDR1 is SNHLY and CDR2 FYNNEI. V lost 6 bases and J lost 4; bases outside the gene matches: 11.

This clone was recorded a few times. CDR3 loop: CSARRGADEQYF. In DNA form, the CDR3 reads TGCAGCGCCCGGAGGGGGGCAGACGAGCAGTACTTC. The V and J genes are TRBV29-1 and TRBJ2-7; D is perhaps TRBD1 or TRBD2 (6 bases each). V gave up 7 bases and J gave up 5 bases, with 15 bases separating them. Germline lookup yields CDR1 SQVTM and CDR2 ANQGSEA. This CDR3 has 12 amino acids.

This clone appeared a single time. The rearrangement joins TRBV30 to TRBJ1-5, with 11 bases that match TRBD1. Germline CDR1 and CDR2: GTSNPN and SVGIG (reference sequence). This CDR3 comprises 14 residues. The J segment lost 5 bases and the V segment lost 4 bases, leaving 4 bases of the junction unmatched. CDR3 coding DNA: TGTGCCTGGACGGGACAGGGGGTGGATCAGCCCCAGCATTTT. This gives the protein CAWTGQGVDQPQHF.

This chain links TRBV30 with TRBJ1-2; no definite D call. CDR1 is GTSNPN, CDR2 SVGIG, per germline (reference sequence). V was pared by 1 base and J by 4 bases, with 16 bases between. The CDR3 loop spans 15 amino acids. The CDR3 nucleotides read TGTGCCTGGAGTGCTATGGACCCTCCGGCCTATGGCTACACCTTC. Residues: CAWSAMDPPAYGYTF.

The V and J genes are TRBV29-1 and TRBJ2-3; 8 positions match TRBD1. V gave up 6 bases and J gave up 5 bases; unmatched junction bases: 16. Germline CDR1 is SQVTM and CDR2 is ANQGSEA. The CDR3 runs to 16 residues. Here the CDR3 DNA reads TGCAGCGTGGGGCGGACAGGGACCCAAAGGGGAGATACGCAGTATTTT. This translates into CSVGRTGTQRGDTQYF.

This chain links TRBV10-3 with TRBJ2-2; D gene uncertain. The germline V gene encodes CDR1 ENHRY and CDR2 SYGVKD. Trimming removed 0 bases from V and 4 bases from J, with 3 bases in between. CDR3 size: 13 residues. As DNA, the CDR3 is TGTGCCATCAGTGAGTCCCTCACCGGGGAGCTGTTTTTT. Translated, it gives CAISESLTGELFF.

J is TRBJ1-6 and V is TRBV6-5; the D is unclear. CDR3 length equals 14 residues. Trimming cost V 4 bases and J 10 bases, with 14 bases left between them. CDR1 is MNHEY and CDR2 is SVGAGI in the germline V gene. CDR3 protein: CASSSGYESSPLHF. In DNA, the CDR3 is TGTGCCAGCAGTTCCGGGTACGAGTCCTCACCCCTCCACTTT.

The chain is built from TRBV5-4 and TRBJ2-1; weak D call: TRBD2 (5 bases). CDR1 is SGHNT, CDR2 YYREEE, per germline (reference sequence). CDR3 length equals 17 residues. Between the trimmed V and J ends, which lost 0 bases and 4 bases, there was a span of 17 bases. The CDR3 DNA reads TGTGCCAGCAGCTTGGGGGCCAGGCGGGTGAGTTACAATGAGCAGTTCTTC. Translated: CASSLGARRVSYNEQFF.